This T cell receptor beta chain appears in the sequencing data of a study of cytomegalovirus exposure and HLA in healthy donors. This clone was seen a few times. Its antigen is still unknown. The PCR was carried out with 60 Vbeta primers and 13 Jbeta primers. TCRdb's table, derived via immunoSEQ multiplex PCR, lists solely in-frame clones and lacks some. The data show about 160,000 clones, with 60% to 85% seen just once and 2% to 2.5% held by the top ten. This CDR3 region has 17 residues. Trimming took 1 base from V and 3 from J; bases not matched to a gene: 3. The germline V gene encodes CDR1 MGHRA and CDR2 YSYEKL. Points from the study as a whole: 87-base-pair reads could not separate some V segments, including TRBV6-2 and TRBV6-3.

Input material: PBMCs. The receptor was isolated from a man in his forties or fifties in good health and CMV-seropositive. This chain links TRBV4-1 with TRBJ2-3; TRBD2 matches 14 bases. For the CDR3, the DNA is TGCGCCAGCAGCCAAGGAGGGACTAGCGGGGGTACAGATACGCAGTATTTT. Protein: CASSQGGTSGGTDTQYF.